This TCR beta chain was found in a study of T cells in Graves' hyperthyroidism and ophthalmopathy. Whole-study findings and limits: The authors' 13 V-J model separated ophthalmopathy from stable hyperthyroidism.

Notes on this clonotype: Its antigen is not identified.

J lost 2 bases, V lost 8 bases, and 9 bases had no gene match. The length of the CDR3 is 16 residues. Germline values: CDR1 MDHEN, CDR2 SYDVKM. Amplification targeted TCR beta CDR3 regions from RNA transcripts. During a first-round RT-PCR of the TCR CDR3, the HTBI primer set was used. MiXCR was run by TCRdb on the multiplex PCR reads, yielding one entry per CDR3 protein. The repertoire consists of 550,000 to 650,000 distinct CDR3 sequences, with 12% to 15% occurring once and the leading ten covering roughly 13%. The source is a woman between 35 and 50 years old with Graves' hyperthyroidism. The chain recombines TRBV28 with TRBJ2-6, with TRBD1 matching over 7 bases. Sequencing was performed on blood. CDR3 amino acids: CASLAGGITGANVLTF. CDR3 in DNA: TGTGCCAGCCTTGCAGGGGGAATAACTGGGGCCAACGTCCTGACTTTC. The whole variable domain, remainder taken from reference TRBV28 and TRBJ2-6, is DVKVTQSSRYLVKRTGEKVFLECVQDMDHENMFWYRQDPGLGLRLIYFSYDVKMKEKGDIPEGYSVSREKKERFSLILESASTNQTSMYLCASLAGGITGANVLTFGAGSRLTVL.